Presented here are 8 T cell receptor beta chains from one specimen sequenced in a study of tumor-infiltrating lymphocytes in primary liver carcinoma. Constant-region priming of 500 ng total RNA yielded TCR beta cDNA. Generation of the TCR beta libraries relied on three nested multiplex PCR rounds using slightly modified ARM-PCR. In the first two PCR rounds, TRBV1-TRBV30 forward primers were paired with a C-beta reverse primer, and each round lasted around 10 cycles. Each CDR3 protein gets one entry after TCRdb re-called the multiplex PCR reads with MiXCR. The repertoire includes approximately 120,000 distinct CDR3 sequences, 50% to 80% of them detected once, and 8% to 9% sits in the top ten. Both RNA and DNA were isolated together from about 19-30 mg of bulk tissue that had not been sorted. The sequencing sample was made of liver tumor tissue from sampling region 3. Subset noted: tumor region T3, left-lateral pole. The receptors here all came from a woman aged 55-70 years with primary liver carcinoma and hepatitis B virus infection.

A single count supports this clonotype. Relative to the germline gene, one junction end is altered; a read error may explain this. The chain couples TRBV6-6 to TRBJ1-6; weak D call: TRBD1 (6 bases). Per germline, CDR1 MNHNY and CDR2 SVGAGI (reference sequence). The CDR3 has 14 amino acids. The CDR3, as DNA: TGTGCCAGCAGTTACGCGGGGGCCAGTTCACCCCTCCTCTTT. Translated: CASSYAGASSPLLF.

As concerns this clonotype: Because it lacks the conserved phenylalanine or tryptophan at the end, this CDR3 is likely a read error. The chain combines TRBV11-2 with TRBJ2-1; no firm D call. Germline assignment: CDR1 SGHAT and CDR2 FQNNGV. The CDR3 is made up of 11 amino acids. CDR3 bases: TGCGCCAGCAGTTTAGATATGGCTCAGTTCTCC. This gives the protein CASSLDMAQFS.

By share, this clonotype counts as medium-sized. The chain uses TRBV29-1 and TRBJ2-1, with 11 bases fitting TRBD2. In germline, CDR1 is SQVTM, CDR2 ANQGSEA. The CDR3 is 14 residues long. Trimming at V came to 1 base and at J to 5 bases, leaving 1 base not matched to a gene. CDR3 DNA sequence: TGCAGCGTTGAAGGGACTAGCGGGCACAATGAGCAGTTCTTC. It is translated as CSVEGTSGHNEQFF.

This sequence joins TRBV19 and TRBJ2-6; D not certain. Germline V gene data show CDR1 as LNHDA and CDR2 as SQIVND (reference sequence). Trimming took 7 bases from V and 7 from J, leaving 14 bases between them. The CDR3 loop spans 14 amino acids. The chain's CDR3 is CASTSLARANVLTF. CDR3 DNA sequence: TGTGCCAGTACCTCGTTGGCTCGAGCCAACGTCCTGACTTTC.

This clonotype was picked up a small number of times. A much larger clone lies a single base off, so this may be a read error. The V gene is TRBV12-3 or TRBV12-4, the J gene TRBJ2-7, with TRBD1 matching 7 bases. The CDR3 runs to 15 residues. DNA of the CDR3: TGTACCAGCAGCCGCGACAGGGCCCGCTCCTACGAGCAGTACTTC. Protein product: CTSSRDRARSYEQYF.

A word on this clonotype: A much larger clone sits a single nucleotide away, making a read error possible. The J gene is TRBJ2-1, the V gene TRBV5-5; D unresolved. From germline, CDR1 is SGHKS and CDR2 YYEKEE (reference sequence). The CDR3 spans 15 residues. The CDR3 region is CDSSLLETSYNEQFF. In DNA form, the CDR3 reads TGTGACAGCAGCTTGTTGGAGACGTCCTACAATGAGCAGTTCTTC.

This clonotype was seen at least ten times. The chain is built from TRBV30 and TRBJ2-2, with D unresolved. Germline V gene sequence: CDR1 GTSNPN, CDR2 SVGIG (reference sequence). This CDR3 has 12 amino acids. The V and J ends lost 2 bases and 4 bases respectively, with 5 bases between them. In DNA form, the CDR3 reads TGTGCCTGGAGTAGGGTCACCGGGGAGCTGTTTTTT. It specifies CAWSRVTGELFF.

This clonotype came up many times. V is TRBV24-1 and J is TRBJ2-1, with a possible D match to TRBD2 (6 bases). CDR3 length: 13 residues. Trimming took 3 bases from V and 12 from J, leaving 14 bases between them. The germline V gene encodes CDR1 KGHDR and CDR2 SFDVKD. CDR3 protein: CATSDRDSTGQFF. The CDR3 region has the DNA TGTGCCACCAGTGATCGGGACTCCACCGGGCAGTTCTTC.